This TCR beta chain was identified in a study of CD8+ T cells in alopecia areata. Documented treatment: oral pan-JAK inhibitor, 5-10 mg twice daily. Extracted RNA was reverse transcribed, and the resulting cDNA served as sequencing template. The data were produced by immunoSEQ multiplex PCR, yet TCRdb's version contains in-frame clones alone and is incomplete. The table has hundreds of thousands of clones, approximately 60% seen once. The sequence was collected from a human donor with alopecia areata. The input for sequencing was CD4+ T cells sorted from blood, taken around week 54, from a patient treated with tofacitinib.

CDR3 sequence (DNA): TGTGCCACCAGCAGGGGCTCGCAGTACGAGCAGTACTTC. This gives the protein CATSRGSQYEQYF. This chain links TRBV15 with TRBJ2-7; D is ambiguous. This CDR3 comprises 13 residues. CDR1 and CDR2 from the germline V gene are LNHNV and YYDKDF (reference sequence). V lost 3 bases and J lost 4, with 10 bases in between.